This paragraph covers one TCR beta chain sequence. The sample is drawn from a study of blood T cell repertoires in COVID-19. In the original analysis: Quantification of nucleated cells was approximated via reference gene primer amplification. Sequencing used immunoSEQ multiplex PCR; TCRdb keeps in-frame clones, though not all of them. The DNA gave D and trimming, while V, J and clone size come from that table. This table has 280,000 or so clones, 70% to 90% appearing once. CDR1 and CDR2 (germline): SGHTA, FQGNSA. Trimming shortened V by 4 bases and J by 2 bases, and 15 bases separated the two germline ends. CDR3 length: 17 amino acids.

This chain uses TRBV7-2 with TRBJ2-6, with D unclear. This receptor was taken from a woman aged 40 to 49 who had recovered from COVID-19. Sequenced input: PBMCs or T cells enriched from blood (not recorded which). CDR3 loop: CASSSRGSFTGANVLTF. The CDR3 nucleotides read TGTGCCAGCAGCTCTAGAGGCAGTTTTACTGGGGCCAACGTCCTGACTTTC.